This T cell receptor beta chain was found in a study of cytomegalovirus exposure and HLA in healthy donors. Findings and limits, study-wide: For TCR beta chains, V- and J-gene trimming was later linked to a missense DCLRE1C variant.

To note about this clone: Its specificity is unknown.

Germline CDR1 KGHSH, CDR2 LQKENI. The CDR3 consists of 16 residues. Losses at the gene ends were 4 bases for V and 2 bases for J; bases not matched to a gene: 8. Researchers ran the PCR with 60 Vbeta and 13 Jbeta primers. This table comes from immunoSEQ multiplex PCR, and its TCRdb copy is limited to in-frame clones, with some not included. The data show roughly 170,000 clones, around 80% seen once. This rearrangement joins TRBV18 to TRBJ1-2; 9 bases fit TRBD1. This TCR came from a woman aged 45 to 65 in good health and CMV-seropositive. What was sequenced was PBMCs. The CDR3 spells CASSLPAGTGNYGYTF. The DNA for the CDR3 is TGTGCCAGCTCACTTCCCGCCGGGACAGGGAACTATGGCTACACCTTC.